This T cell receptor beta chain was captured by sequencing in a study of T cells after yellow fever vaccination. TCR cDNA, made by 5'RACE template switching, carried an added universal primer site and UMIs. TCRdb independently ran MiXCR on the 5' RACE reads; one entry per CDR3 protein. The sample carries about 340,000 distinct CDR3 sequences, about 12% recorded once. A remark on this clonotype: The antigen remains unidentified.

Overall study findings and caveats: Reappearance after the booster was observed for most primary-vaccination clones (roughly 95% CD4, around 90% CD8). A small share of clonotypes appeared in both CD4 and CD8 compartments.

The TCR sequence derives from a man in his late teens or twenties who received the YFV17D yellow fever vaccine. The sequences come from CD4+ T cells sorted from PBMCs, collected 15 days after the yellow fever booster vaccination.

CDR3 coding DNA: TGTGCCAGCAGTGAAGAATTTGCCGGCAACACTGAAGCTTTCTTT. Protein sequence: CASSEEFAGNTEAFF. The genes are TRBV2 and TRBJ1-1; D unclear. The CDR3 runs 15 residues. V lost 1 base and J lost 2, with 11 bases in between. Germline V CDR1 and CDR2: SNHLY, FYNNEI.